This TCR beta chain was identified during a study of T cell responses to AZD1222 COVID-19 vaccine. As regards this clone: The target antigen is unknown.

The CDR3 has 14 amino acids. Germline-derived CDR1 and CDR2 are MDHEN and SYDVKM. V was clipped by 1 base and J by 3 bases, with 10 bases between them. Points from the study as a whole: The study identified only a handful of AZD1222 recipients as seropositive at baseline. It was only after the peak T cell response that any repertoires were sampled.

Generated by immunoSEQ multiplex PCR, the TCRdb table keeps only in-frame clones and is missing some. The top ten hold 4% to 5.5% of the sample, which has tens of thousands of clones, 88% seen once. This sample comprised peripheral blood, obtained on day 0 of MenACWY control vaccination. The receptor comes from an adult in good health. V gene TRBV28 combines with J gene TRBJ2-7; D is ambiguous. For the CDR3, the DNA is TGTGCCAGCAGTTTATTGCGGCAGAACTACGAGCAGTACTTC. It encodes CASSLLRQNYEQYF.